A single sample is the source of the 24 T cell receptor beta chains below, sequenced in a study of radiation and T cells in renal cell carcinoma. TCRdb's copy holds only in-frame clones and misses some; the assay was immunoSEQ multiplex PCR. The table shows around 140,000 clones, with less than 90% occurring only once. Time point given: blood 4 weeks post-SBRT, at nephrectomy. Treatment defined: 15 Gy SBRT to primary tumor, nephrectomy 4 weeks later. The sample was blood, taken from a patient whose treatment included radiotherapy and nephrectomy. The receptors were sampled from a woman aged 50 to 65 with renal cell carcinoma.

The J gene is TRBJ1-2, the V gene TRBV5-1; D is uncertain. The V gene lost 4 bases and the J gene lost 0 bases, with 25 bases spanning the gap. This CDR3 has 19 residues. Germline V gene lookup returns CDR1 SGHRS and CDR2 YFSETQ. The CDR3 DNA reads as TGCGCCAGCAGCCCAAGGAAGGGCCTTCTACCCCAAGCTAACTATGGCTACACCTTC. It translates to CASSPRKGLLPQANYGYTF.

V usage is TRBV6-1 and J usage is TRBJ1-5; D might be TRBD1 (5 bases). The germline gives CDR1 MNHNS, CDR2 SASEGT. The ends were cut back, 1 base at V and 6 bases at J, with 10 bases in the middle. The CDR3 spans 14 residues. The CDR3 sequence is CASSEVGVSQPQHF. In DNA, the CDR3 is TGTGCCAGCAGTGAAGTGGGGGTCTCTCAGCCCCAGCATTTT.

Remarks on this clone: A junction boundary mismatches the germline segment, possibly from a read error. This chain uses TRBV30 with TRBJ1-1; 7 positions match TRBD1. Germline V gives CDR1 GTSNPN, CDR2 SVGIG (reference sequence). This CDR3 has 14 amino acids. CDR3 region: CAGRVIGTDTEAFF. The CDR3 bases are TGTGCCGGGAGGGTTATAGGGACAGACACTGAAGCTTTCTTT.

The rearrangement links TRBV11-1 to TRBJ2-1, with D hard to call. Trimming shortened V by 1 base and J by 13 bases, and 11 bases separated the two germline ends. The CDR3 consists of 12 residues. In germline, CDR1 is SGHAT, CDR2 FQDESV (reference sequence). CDR3 sequence (DNA): TGTGCCAGCAGCTTAGGCTCTCTGCCTCAGTTCTTC. As protein: CASSLGSLPQFF.

The chain employs TRBV7-2 and TRBJ2-7, with 8 bases aligning to TRBD2. The germline V gene has CDR1 SGHTA and CDR2 FQGNSA. The V segment lost 5 bases and the J segment 3 bases; nucleotides outside the gene matches: 3. The CDR3 extends over 13 amino acids. The CDR3 nucleotides read TGTGCCAGCAGCCGACTAGCGAGCTACGAGCAGTACTTC. Amino acids: CASSRLASYEQYF.

This sequence joins TRBV27 and TRBJ2-2; 14 bases agree with TRBD2. The CDR3 is made up of 15 amino acids. Germline trimming cut 2 bases from V and 8 bases from J; bases unmatched to any gene: 1. Germline values: CDR1 MNHEY, CDR2 SMNVEV (reference sequence). The CDR3 DNA follows: TGTGCCAGCAGTTTACGGACTAGCGGGAGGGGGGAGCTGTTTTTT. It is translated as CASSLRTSGRGELFF.

This chain joins TRBV5-1 and TRBJ2-5; 8 bases line up with TRBD1. The ends lost 4 bases at V and 5 bases at J; junction bases unmatched: 10. CDR1 and CDR2 from the germline V gene are SGHRS and YFSETQ. CDR3 size: 15 residues. In DNA, the CDR3 is TGCGCCAGCAGCGTGGGGACAGGTCGAGGGGAGACCCAGTACTTC. Translating gives CASSVGTGRGETQYF. Complete variable domain (other parts from reference TRBV5-1 and TRBJ2-5): KAGVTQTPRYLIKTRGQQVTLSCSPISGHRSVSWYQQTPGQGLQFLFEYFSETQRNKGNFPGRFSGRQFSNSRSEMNVSTLELGDSALYLCASSVGTGRGETQYFGPGTRLLVL.

The V and J genes are TRBV27 and TRBJ1-1; 12 positions match TRBD1. From germline, CDR1 is MNHEY and CDR2 SMNVEV (reference sequence). The CDR3 runs to 16 residues. Germline trimming cut 4 bases from V and 4 bases from J; bases unmatched to any gene: 7. The CDR3 DNA follows: TGTGCCAGCAGTTCCTACGGGACAGGGGGCCTCACTGAAGCTTTCTTT. Amino acid sequence: CASSSYGTGGLTEAFF.

This sequence joins TRBV9 and TRBJ2-7; a weak D match, TRBD1 (6 bases). Trimming took off 2 bases at V and 3 bases at J, with 12 bases between the two ends. The CDR3 has 14 amino acids. The germline V gene has CDR1 SGDLS and CDR2 YYNGEE. This chain's CDR3 is CASSVAQGGYEQYF. The CDR3 coding sequence is TGTGCCAGCAGCGTTGCCCAAGGGGGCTACGAGCAGTACTTC.

This clone was observed a handful of times. The chain is built from TRBV11-2 and TRBJ2-7, with 8 bases matching TRBD2. The germline CDR1 and CDR2 sequences are SGHAT and FQNNGV. The CDR3 is 15 amino acids. Trimming cost V 5 bases and J 2 bases; bases outside gene matches: 8. The CDR3 is CASSHSGGTPYEQYF. In DNA form, the CDR3 reads TGTGCCAGCAGCCATTCGGGGGGGACCCCCTACGAGCAGTACTTC.

The chain uses TRBV28 and TRBJ2-5; 8 positions match TRBD1. The CDR3 spans 14 residues. The trim removed 7 bases at V and 6 bases at J, leaving 10 bases unmatched. Germline loops: CDR1 MDHEN, CDR2 SYDVKM. The CDR3 sequence is CASTRQGTSKTQYF. The CDR3 coding sequence is TGTGCCAGCACCCGACAGGGGACATCAAAGACCCAGTACTTC.

The chain carries TRBV10-3 and TRBJ1-1, with 10 bases that match TRBD1. CDR3 length: 14 residues. Losses at the gene ends were 6 bases for V and 5 bases for J; bases not matched to a gene: 6. The germline gives CDR1 ENHRY, CDR2 SYGVKD. The CDR3 loop reads CAIRTGGAETEAFF. The DNA of the CDR3 is TGTGCCATCAGGACAGGGGGCGCAGAAACTGAAGCTTTCTTT.

This clone was counted many times. V is TRBV4-2 and J is TRBJ2-3, with TRBD2 matching over 9 bases. Germline CDR1 LGHNA, CDR2 YNFKEQ. The J segment lost 2 bases and the V segment lost 0 bases, leaving 6 bases of the junction unmatched. The CDR3 is 17 residues long. CDR3 coding DNA: TGTGCCAGCAGCCAAGAGGGGGCGGGAGGGCCCACAGATACGCAGTATTTT. This gives the protein CASSQEGAGGPTDTQYF.

The CDR3 DNA is TGCGCCAGCAGCCAAGATGGGGCTAATCAGCCCCAGCATTTT. This gives the protein CASSQDGANQPQHF. The V call is TRBV4-1, the J call TRBJ1-5; possibly TRBD1 for D (5 bases). This CDR3 spans 14 amino acids. Per germline, CDR1 MGHRA and CDR2 YSYEKL. V was pared by 0 bases and J by 4 bases, with 7 bases between.

The chain links TRBV4-3 to TRBJ1-1; no clear D gene. V dropped 0 bases and J dropped 10 bases, with 12 bases sitting between them. The CDR3 consists of 13 residues. Germline values: CDR1 LGHNA, CDR2 YSLEER. Here the CDR3 reads CASSQDRAGGAFF. The CDR3 nucleotides are TGCGCCAGCAGCCAAGATCGGGCGGGTGGAGCTTTCTTT.

V usage is TRBV4-1 and J usage is TRBJ2-2; no definite D call. The ends were cut back, 0 bases at V and 4 bases at J, with 12 bases in the middle. Germline V gives CDR1 MGHRA, CDR2 YSYEKL. The CDR3 spans 16 residues. CDR3 nucleotides: TGCGCCAGCAGCCAAGAAACGGCCGTTCTCACCGGGGAGCTGTTTTTT. Translated: CASSQETAVLTGELFF.

This chain joins TRBV7-2 and TRBJ2-5; TRBD2 aligns across 10 bases. V shed 5 bases, J shed 5 bases, and the junction held 8 bases outside the gene matches. The CDR3 is 15 amino acids. The germline V gene has CDR1 SGHTA and CDR2 FQGNSA. CDR3 protein: CASSKSGGAFETQYF. The CDR3 bases are TGTGCCAGCAGCAAAAGCGGGGGGGCCTTTGAGACCCAGTACTTC.

This chain uses TRBV4-1 with TRBJ2-2; the match to TRBD1 covers 9 bases. V dropped 3 bases and J dropped 6; count of bases not matched to a gene: 5. From germline, CDR1 is MGHRA and CDR2 YSYEKL. The CDR3 extends over 15 amino acids. CDR3 bases: TGCGCCAGCAGCCACCGGGACAGGGACGCCGGGGAGCTGTTTTTT. Translation: CASSHRDRDAGELFF.

This clone appeared a few times. The chain joins TRBV28 to TRBJ1-4; D may be TRBD1 (5 bases). This CDR3 region has 14 residues. Trimming left V 5 bases short and J 4 bases short, with 11 bases between. The germline V gene has CDR1 MDHEN and CDR2 SYDVKM. In nucleotides, the CDR3 is TGTGCCAGCAGTCTGTCCAGGGTTAATGAAAAACTGTTTTTT. It translates to CASSLSRVNEKLFF.

This clone came up once. The V call is TRBV5-1, the J call TRBJ2-3, with 8 positions matching TRBD2. The CDR3 is made up of 17 amino acids. Germline loops: CDR1 SGHRS, CDR2 YFSETQ. After removal of 4 bases from V and 5 bases from J, the junction contained 15 bases not matched to a gene. CDR3 region: CASSPGQAGDPVDTQYF. CDR3 nucleotide sequence: TGCGCCAGCAGCCCAGGTCAAGCGGGGGATCCGGTAGATACGCAGTATTTT.

This chain joins TRBV10-3 and TRBJ2-1; D is perhaps TRBD2 (6 bases). Deletions cut 4 bases from V and 4 bases from J, with 14 bases between. The CDR3 loop spans 15 amino acids. Germline CDR1 is ENHRY and CDR2 is SYGVKD. The CDR3 coding sequence is TGTGCCATCAGTGGCGGCGCGGAGGGATACAATGAGCAGTTCTTC. Its translation is CAISGGAEGYNEQFF.

The rearrangement uses TRBV7-9 and TRBJ2-1; the match to TRBD2 covers 10 bases. Trimming removed 6 bases from V and 13 bases from J; junction bases left unmatched: 18. The CDR3 contains 16 residues. Germline loops: CDR1 SEHNR, CDR2 FQNEAQ (reference sequence). The CDR3 coding sequence is TGTGCCAGCAGTCAACTACCCGATAGCGGGGGGTCGCACCAGTTCTTC. Translated: CASSQLPDSGGSHQFF.

The rearrangement joins TRBV6-5 to TRBJ1-2; no reliable D call. Germline CDR1 reads MNHEY; CDR2 reads SVGAGI. The CDR3 sequence is 11 residues long. The germline V and J ends were trimmed by 8 bases and 7 bases, with 11 bases remaining between them. For the CDR3, the DNA is TGTGCCAGCTACGCTGTGGTTGGCTACACCTTC. It translates to CASYAVVGYTF.

The rearrangement uses TRBV13 and TRBJ2-3, with 10 bases fitting TRBD1. Germline V CDR1 and CDR2: PRHDT, FYEKMQ (reference sequence). The CDR3 loop spans 14 amino acids. The trim removed 3 bases at V and 4 bases at J, leaving 1 base unmatched. CDR3 amino acids: CASSFGQGADTQYF. In DNA, the CDR3 is TGTGCCAGCAGCTTCGGACAGGGGGCAGATACGCAGTATTTT.